This entry features one T cell receptor (beta chain) sequence. No cognate antigen has been identified for it. Per-nucleotide qualities are absent, and no much larger clonotype sits a single base away. The germline V gene gives CDR1 as MNHNS and CDR2 as SASEGT. From the cysteine through the phenylalanine, the CDR3 covers 15 amino acids. Left in the record is the CDR3 DNA by itself, 45 bases read in frame from the first base. V lost 1 base and J lost 1 base; the stretch between them is 10 bases long. The sample belongs to a study of Tregs in tolerant kidney transplant recipients (dated by TCRdb to the late 2010s). Regarding the complete study: The transplants used related donors with nonmyeloablative bone marrow transplantation, and mixed chimerism in the human trials was transient. The study used TCRbeta sequencing to identify donor-specific regulatory T cells before combined kidney and bone marrow transplantation, then tracked those cells after transplant.

For TCRbeta CDR3 sequencing, genomic DNA was extracted from sorted cells using the QIAGEN DNeasy Blood and Tissue Kit. Through immunoSEQ, high-throughput TCRbeta CDR3 sequencing was done commercially, including PCR amplification with internal controls and bias correction. The study's processing was this. Unique productive TCRbeta sequences were defined by CDR3 nucleotide sequence where primers matched, and otherwise by CDR3 amino acid sequence together with Vbeta and Jbeta genes. To correct sorting error, sequences shared between sorted populations at a frequency ratio of 2:1 or less were removed; the rest were assigned to the higher population. Sequences were defined as donor-reactive when expanded at least 5-fold in CFSE-low cells versus unstimulated cells and present at a frequency of at least 0.01% in CFSE-low cells. Jensen-Shannon divergence, calculated on the top 100 TCRbeta sequences ranked by frequency, was used to quantify repertoire divergence. For any sample with multiple sequencing runs, sorting error was corrected in each run separately before the runs were pooled. The table comes from immuneACCESS by way of TCRdb, which keeps in-frame sequences with V and J called. Part of the clones is missing from these tables; in studies checked, under half for an unresolved V gene and the rest for unknown reasons. D and trimming were read from the DNA, whereas the V and J calls and clone size are those reported in that table. The sample profile shows roughly 66,000 clones; roughly 92% of them were found once. About a tenth of the sample rests with the top ten.

On the study overall, not on this receptor specifically: Biological reproducibility was not directly assessed, although technical replication error appeared to be minimal. Donor-specific Treg expansion was found to exceed global Treg expansion in tolerant patients, suggesting antigen-driven rather than nonspecific expansion. PCR primers changed over time for some patients, so nucleotide-level comparison across those patients' samples was not possible. Expanding Tregs with activated donor B cells appeared to identify the most biologically relevant and donor-specific TCRbeta repertoire. The study was constrained by small patient numbers, and validation of the findings is required in larger populations and under other immunosuppression protocols.

The sample's time point label, decoded: blood sample drawn before combined kidney and bone marrow transplant. Thawed PBMCs were FACS-sorted into unstimulated Tregs (CD4+CD25+CD127-), CD4+ non-Tregs (CD4+CD25-), CD4 cells and CD8 cells. Patients were a few combined kidney and bone marrow transplant recipients from the ITN036ST trial, and only these trial subjects had samples available. Healthy control blood was processed to PBMCs by Ficoll density gradient and cryopreserved, and patient PBMCs were collected before and after transplant. This receptor was identified in a human donor who received a combined kidney and bone marrow transplant. The sequencing here drew on CD8+ T cells from blood, taken before the transplant. The rearrangement joined TRBV6-1 to TRBJ1-1; TRBD1 is possibly the D segment (5 matching bases). The CDR3 region: CASSEGRGANTEAFF. The sequenced DNA is TGTGCCAGCAGTGAAGGGCGGGGCGCGAACACTGAAGCTTTCTTT.